A single sample gave rise to the 22 T cell receptor beta chains below, sequenced in a study of T cell repertoires in cytomegalovirus infection. TCRdb re-called the reads with MiXCR, one entry per CDR3 protein. Seen here are roughly 990,000 distinct CDR3 sequences, around 32% observed once, and the top ten hold under 15%. Their antigen targets remain unknown. The sequences come from cultured CD8+ T cells from PBMCs, collected from culture after CMV antigen stimulation. All receptors come from a human donor in good health (CMV status not recorded). Some clones in this sample may be carry-over from other donors' samples.

The sample holds many counts of this clonotype. The rearrangement links TRBV7-6 to TRBJ1-6, with 9 bases matching TRBD1. The CDR3 has 14 residues. Germline CDR1 and CDR2: SGHVS and FNYEAQ. V shed 5 bases, J shed 7 bases, and the junction held 3 bases outside the gene matches. In DNA, the CDR3 is TGTGCCAGCAGCCGGACAGGGGAAAATTCACCCCTCCACTTT. Its protein is CASSRTGENSPLHF.

In this sample, this clonotype turned up a few times. The V gene is TRBV2, the J gene TRBJ1-1; 7 bases map to TRBD1. CDR3 size: 16 residues. Losses at the gene ends were 1 base for V and 0 bases for J; bases not matched to a gene: 5. CDR1 and CDR2 from the germline V gene are SNHLY and FYNNEI. CDR3 residues: CASSEGTGTVNTEAFF. Written as DNA, the CDR3 is TGTGCCAGCAGTGAAGGGACCGGGACAGTGAACACTGAAGCTTTCTTT.

This clonotype was observed a few times. DNA for the CDR3: TGTGCCAGCAGTTACACCCTTTTCGGACAGGGCGAGAACACTGAAGCTTTCTTT. As protein: CASSYTLFGQGENTEAFF. The V call is TRBV6-2 or TRBV6-3, the J call TRBJ1-1, with 8 bases fitting TRBD1. CDR1 and CDR2 from the germline V gene are MNHEY and SVGEGT. The length of the CDR3 is 18 residues. The V gene end was trimmed by 2 bases and the J gene end by 1 base; junction bases not matched to a gene: 12.

The V call is TRBV29-1, the J call TRBJ1-4; D may be TRBD1 (5 bases). CDR3 length: 14 amino acids. Germline V gene data show CDR1 as SQVTM and CDR2 as ANQGSEA. V lost 2 bases, J lost 8 bases, and 15 bases lay in between. The CDR3 reads CSVELRGGREKLFF. In DNA form, the CDR3 reads TGCAGCGTTGAACTGCGGGGGGGTCGCGAAAAACTGTTTTTT.

The genes are TRBV7-9 and TRBJ1-4; no firm D call. V gave up 5 bases and J gave up 4 bases, with 8 bases separating them. Germline V gives CDR1 SEHNR, CDR2 FQNEAQ (reference sequence). The CDR3 covers 13 residues. The CDR3 protein is CASSQRVNEKLFF. CDR3 DNA sequence: TGTGCCAGCAGCCAACGAGTTAATGAAAAACTGTTTTTT. Full variable domain (missing parts from reference TRBV7-9 and TRBJ1-4): DTGVSQNPRHKITKRGQNVTFRCDPISEHNRLYWYRQTLGQGPEFLTYFQNEAQLEKSRLLSDRFSAERPKGSFSTLEIQRTEQGDSAMYLCASSQRVNEKLFFGSGTQLSVL.

This clonotype was counted only a few times. V is TRBV6-1 and J is TRBJ1-1, with 7 bases lining up with TRBD1. CDR3 length: 16 residues. V was pared by 5 bases and J by 0 bases, with 9 bases of the junction left unmatched. Germline CDR1 and CDR2: MNHNS and SASEGT. In nucleotides, the CDR3 is TGTGCCAGCAGTACCACAGGGGCCACTATGAACACTGAAGCTTTCTTT. It encodes CASSTTGATMNTEAFF.

V gene TRBV27 combines with J gene TRBJ1-1; D uncertain. The CDR3 runs to 11 residues. The V end lost 3 bases, the J end lost 12 bases, and 11 bases lay between the germline ends. Germline CDR1 MNHEY, CDR2 SMNVEV (reference sequence). CDR3 nucleotides: TGTGCCAGCAGTTTTGGGAGGGAGACTTTCTTT. Protein sequence: CASSFGRETFF.

This chain uses TRBV12-3 or TRBV12-4 with TRBJ2-1, with D possibly matching TRBD1 (5 bases). Trimming left V 5 bases short and J 2 bases short, with 10 bases between. This CDR3 comprises 14 residues. In DNA, the CDR3 is TGTGCCAGCAGTCTACCGGACACCTACAATGAGCAGTTCTTC. Translation gives CASSLPDTYNEQFF.

This chain uses TRBV7-9 with TRBJ2-2; TRBD1 matches at 11 bases. The CDR3 sequence is 16 residues long. The germline V gene encodes CDR1 SEHNR and CDR2 FQNEAQ (reference sequence). The V and J ends lost 4 bases and 6 bases, in that order; junction bases with no gene match: 7. CDR3 DNA sequence: TGTGCCAGCAGCTCAAGGACAGGGGGCTTGTCCGGGGAGCTGTTTTTT. Translation gives CASSSRTGGLSGELFF. The full variable domain, rest sourced from reference TRBV7-9 and TRBJ2-2, is DTGVSQNPRHKITKRGQNVTFRCDPISEHNRLYWYRQTLGQGPEFLTYFQNEAQLEKSRLLSDRFSAERPKGSFSTLEIQRTEQGDSAMYLCASSSRTGGLSGELFFGEGSRLTVL.

This clonotype was recorded at least ten times. The chain employs TRBV7-6 and TRBJ2-3; D is unclear. This CDR3 region has 15 residues. CDR1 and CDR2 (germline): SGHVS, FNYEAQ. V was shortened by 5 bases and J by 2 bases, with 14 bases between the two germline ends. The CDR3 protein is CASSPLRRSTDTQYF. The CDR3, as DNA: TGTGCCAGCAGCCCCCTGAGAAGGTCCACAGATACGCAGTATTTT. The full variable domain, completed using reference TRBV7-6 and TRBJ2-3, is GAGVSQSPRYKVTKRGQDVALRCDPISGHVSLYWYRQALGQGPEFLTYFNYEAQQDKSGLPNDRFSAERPEGSISTLTIQRTEQRDSAMYRCASSPLRRSTDTQYFGPGTRLTVL.

With regard to this clonotype: A much larger clonotype is one base distant, so this may be a read error. The chain joins TRBV7-8 to TRBJ1-3, with TRBD1 identical over 7 bases. Germline loops: CDR1 SGHVS, CDR2 FQNEAQ. This CDR3 contains 14 residues. The DNA of the CDR3 is TGTGCCAACAGCATTGACAGGGACGGAAACACCATATATTTT. Translating it yields CANSIDRDGNTIYF.

The chain recombines TRBV6-2 or TRBV6-3 with TRBJ2-5; D remains unclear. CDR3 length equals 14 residues. The V gene's germline CDR1 is MNHEY and CDR2 SVGEGT. The V end lost 1 base, the J end lost 2 bases, and 8 bases lay between the germline ends. CDR3 coding DNA: TGTGCCAGCAGTTACTTGGCTAAACAAGAGACCCAGTACTTC. Residues: CASSYLAKQETQYF.

This sequence joins TRBV10-3 and TRBJ2-5; tentatively, D is TRBD1 (6 bases). The CDR3 consists of 14 residues. Germline lookup yields CDR1 ENHRY and CDR2 SYGVKD. Trimming took off 3 bases at V and 2 bases at J, with 10 bases between the two ends. In DNA, the CDR3 is TGTGCCATCAGTGACCCGAGGGGGCAAGAGACCCAGTACTTC. As protein: CAISDPRGQETQYF.

CDR3 DNA sequence: TGTGCCAGCACCTACTCCGACAGACAAGGCTACACCTTC. Translated, it gives CASTYSDRQGYTF. The J gene is TRBJ1-2, the V gene TRBV6-5; tentatively, D is TRBD1 (5 bases). This CDR3 contains 13 residues. Germline V gene sequence: CDR1 MNHEY, CDR2 SVGAGI. Deletions cut 7 bases from V and 8 bases from J, with 17 bases between.

The V gene is TRBV10-2, the J gene TRBJ2-7; D gene uncertain. The ends were cut back, 5 bases at V and 0 bases at J, with 11 bases in the middle. The CDR3 length is 14 residues. Germline lookup yields CDR1 WSHSY and CDR2 SAAADI. The CDR3 DNA follows: TGCGCCAGCAGTTACACCTTCAGCTCCTACGAGCAGTACTTC. Translated: CASSYTFSSYEQYF.

This clonotype was seen just once. A read error may account for a junction end that differs from germline. This sequence joins TRBV7-6 and TRBJ1-6; D remains ambiguous. In germline, CDR1 is SGHVS, CDR2 FNYEAQ. The CDR3 is made up of 17 amino acids. The CDR3 DNA sequence: TGTGCCAGCAGCCCACAATGGTTGAACAGAAATAATTCACCCCTCTACTTT. This encodes CASSPQWLNRNNSPLYF.

For the CDR3, the DNA is TGTGCCAGCAGTTTATTTGTTGAGAACACCGGGGAGCTGTTTTTT. Amino acid sequence: CASSLFVENTGELFF. The gene calls are TRBV27 and TRBJ2-2; D remains unclear. Trimming removed 1 base from V and 1 base from J, with 7 bases in between. Per germline, CDR1 MNHEY and CDR2 SMNVEV (reference sequence). CDR3 length equals 15 residues.

This clonotype showed up just a few times. J is TRBJ2-2 and V is TRBV20-1, with D perhaps TRBD1 (6 bases). Germline V CDR1 and CDR2: DFQATT, SNEGSKA (reference sequence). The CDR3 spans 14 residues. Trimming left V 2 bases short and J 6 bases short, with 13 bases between. CDR3 residues: CSARQGKNPGELFF. The CDR3 nucleotides read TGCAGTGCTAGACAGGGGAAAAACCCCGGGGAGCTGTTTTTT.

This clonotype was detected many times. This chain connects TRBV6-1 to TRBJ1-5; perhaps TRBD1 as D (6 bases). V gave up 1 base and J gave up 6 bases, with 10 bases separating them. Per germline, CDR1 MNHNS and CDR2 SASEGT. CDR3 length: 14 amino acids. This CDR3 is CASSEVIRGQPQHF. For the CDR3, the DNA is TGTGCCAGCAGTGAAGTAATCAGGGGTCAGCCCCAGCATTTT.

This clonotype was seen more than once but under ten times. The genes are TRBV10-2 and TRBJ1-5; D gene unclear. V lost 3 bases to trimming and J lost 2 bases, with 8 bases between them. The CDR3 is 14 amino acids. CDR1 and CDR2 from the germline V gene are WSHSY and SAAADI. CDR3 residues: CASSEGRGNQPQHF. Written as DNA, the CDR3 is TGCGCCAGCAGTGAAGGGAGAGGCAATCAGCCCCAGCATTTT.

The J gene is TRBJ2-7, the V gene TRBV7-2, with D perhaps matching TRBD2 (5 bases). There are 13 residues in the CDR3. The V gene's germline CDR1 is SGHTA and CDR2 FQGNSA. V lost 5 bases and J 5 bases, leaving 13 bases between the germline ends. The CDR3 nucleotides read TGTGCCAGCAGCCCTAATCTGGGAGACGAGCAGTACTTC. Protein sequence: CASSPNLGDEQYF.

For this clonotype: This sequence may be a read error, since a much larger clone differs from it by one base. This rearrangement joins TRBV6-2 or TRBV6-3 to TRBJ1-5; 10 positions match TRBD1. Germline lookup yields CDR1 MNHEY and CDR2 SVGEGT. The CDR3 loop spans 15 amino acids. Unmatched junction bases numbered 4, after V lost 5 bases and J lost 3 bases. CDR3 DNA sequence: TGTGCCAGCAGTCCGGACAGGGGGGACAATCAGCCCCAGCATTTT. Translation gives CASSPDRGDNQPQHF.